The source of this TCR beta chain is a study of T cells in Graves' hyperthyroidism and ophthalmopathy. Graves' hyperthyroidism is called stable when ophthalmopathy does not progress within 18 months. This sample holds PBMCs from about 9.3 ml fresh peripheral blood. RNA transcripts gave rise to amplified TCR beta CDR3 regions. HTBI primers were employed in a first-round RT-PCR of the TCR CDR3. A single record per CDR3 protein comes from TCRdb applying MiXCR to the multiplex PCR reads. The profile shows some 440,000 distinct CDR3 sequences, around 14% of them singletons. In the case of this clonotype: The target antigen is unknown.

Study-wide points: Also found in blood were most expanded thyroid clonotypes above 0.001.

Germline-derived CDR1 and CDR2 are MNHNS and SASEGT. The CDR3 is made up of 15 amino acids. V was pared by 4 bases and J by 2 bases, with 12 bases between. This TCR was recovered from a woman aged 18-35 years with Graves' hyperthyroidism. The specimen sequenced was blood. This sequence joins TRBV6-1 and TRBJ2-4; possible D gene TRBD1, 6 bases. The CDR3 sequence: CASSGNRVPKNIQYF. CDR3 DNA sequence: TGTGCCAGCAGTGGGAACAGGGTTCCCAAAAACATTCAGTACTTC.